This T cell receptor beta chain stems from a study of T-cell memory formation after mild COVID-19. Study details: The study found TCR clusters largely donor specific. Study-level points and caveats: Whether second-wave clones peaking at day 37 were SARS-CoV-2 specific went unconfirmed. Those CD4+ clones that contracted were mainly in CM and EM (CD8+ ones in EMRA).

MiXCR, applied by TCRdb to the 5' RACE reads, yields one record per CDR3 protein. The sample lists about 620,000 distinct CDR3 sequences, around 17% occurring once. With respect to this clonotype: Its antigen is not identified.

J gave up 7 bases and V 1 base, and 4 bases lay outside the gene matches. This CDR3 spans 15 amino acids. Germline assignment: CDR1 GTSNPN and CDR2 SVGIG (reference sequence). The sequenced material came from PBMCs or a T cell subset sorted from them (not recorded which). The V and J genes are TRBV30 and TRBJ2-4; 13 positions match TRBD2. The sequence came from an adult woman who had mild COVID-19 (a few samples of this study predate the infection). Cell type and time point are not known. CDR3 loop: CAWSGRTSGGNIQYF. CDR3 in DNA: TGTGCCTGGAGTGGCAGGACTAGCGGGGGTAACATTCAGTACTTC.